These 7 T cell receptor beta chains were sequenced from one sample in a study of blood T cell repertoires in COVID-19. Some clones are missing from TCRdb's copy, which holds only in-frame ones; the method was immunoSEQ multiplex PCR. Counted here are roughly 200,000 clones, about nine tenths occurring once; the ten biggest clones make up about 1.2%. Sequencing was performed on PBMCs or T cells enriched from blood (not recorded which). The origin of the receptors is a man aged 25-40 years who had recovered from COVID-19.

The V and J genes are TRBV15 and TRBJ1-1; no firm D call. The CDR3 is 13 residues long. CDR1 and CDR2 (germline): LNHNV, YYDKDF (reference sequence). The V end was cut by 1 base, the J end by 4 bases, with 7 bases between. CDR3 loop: CATSRVGSTEAFF. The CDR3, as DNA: TGTGCCACCAGCAGAGTTGGGAGCACTGAAGCTTTCTTT.

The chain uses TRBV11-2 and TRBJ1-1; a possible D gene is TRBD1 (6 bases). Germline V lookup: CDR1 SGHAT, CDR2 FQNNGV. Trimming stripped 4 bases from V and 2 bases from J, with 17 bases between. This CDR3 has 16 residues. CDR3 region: CASSSKMKDRNTEAFF. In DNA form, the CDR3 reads TGTGCCAGCAGCTCAAAAATGAAGGACAGAAACACTGAAGCTTTCTTT.

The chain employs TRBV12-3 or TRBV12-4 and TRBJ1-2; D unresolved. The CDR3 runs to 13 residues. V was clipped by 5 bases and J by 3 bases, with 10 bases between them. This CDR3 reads CASSLPLHYGYTF. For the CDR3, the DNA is TGTGCCAGCAGTCTTCCCCTACACTATGGCTACACCTTC.

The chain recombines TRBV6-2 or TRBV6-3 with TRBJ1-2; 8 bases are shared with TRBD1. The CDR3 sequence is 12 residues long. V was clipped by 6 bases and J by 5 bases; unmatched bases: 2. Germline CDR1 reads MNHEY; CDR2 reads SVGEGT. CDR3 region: CASSQGAYGYTF. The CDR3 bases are TGTGCCAGCAGCCAGGGGGCTTATGGCTACACCTTC.

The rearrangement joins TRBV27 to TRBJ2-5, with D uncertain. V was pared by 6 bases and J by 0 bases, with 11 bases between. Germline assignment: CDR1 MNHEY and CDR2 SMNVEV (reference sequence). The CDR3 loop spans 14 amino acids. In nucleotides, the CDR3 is TGTGCCAGCAGCCTGCGCTCCTACCAAGAGACCCAGTACTTC. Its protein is CASSLRSYQETQYF.

In DNA form, the CDR3 reads TGTGCCAGCAGCTTAACATTGAAACACACCTACGAGCAGTACTTC. This sequence encodes CASSLTLKHTYEQYF. V and J are TRBV5-4 and TRBJ2-7; D not resolved. This CDR3 has 15 residues. Trimming pared 2 bases from V and 2 bases from J, leaving 14 bases between. Germline values: CDR1 SGHNT, CDR2 YYREEE (reference sequence).

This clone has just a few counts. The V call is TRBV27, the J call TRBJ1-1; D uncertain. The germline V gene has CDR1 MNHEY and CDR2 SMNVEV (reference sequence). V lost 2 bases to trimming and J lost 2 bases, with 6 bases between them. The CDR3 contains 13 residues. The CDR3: CASSLSINTEAFF. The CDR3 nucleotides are TGTGCCAGCAGTTTAAGCATCAACACTGAAGCTTTCTTT.